This passage covers 16 T cell receptor beta chains from one sample sequenced in a study of blood T cell repertoires in COVID-19. The protocol was immunoSEQ multiplex PCR, while the TCRdb copy is restricted to in-frame clones and leaves out a portion. The sample holds 200,000 to 300,000 clones, approximately 85% seen once. Sequencing was performed on peripheral blood. The receptors derive from a man over 45 with COVID-19, enrolled during active disease.

The sample holds one count of this clone. The V gene is TRBV7-2, the J gene TRBJ2-2; tentative D call: TRBD2 (6 bases). V was pared by 1 base and J by 0 bases, with 9 bases between. The CDR3 has 16 residues. In germline, CDR1 is SGHTA, CDR2 FQGNSA. The CDR3 protein is CASSLEAGANTGELFF. The CDR3 DNA is TGTGCCAGCAGCTTAGAAGCGGGTGCGAACACCGGGGAGCTGTTTTTT.

This clone has a single count. The chain couples TRBV2 to TRBJ2-7; D possibly corresponds to TRBD2 (5 bases). The CDR3 has 14 residues. Germline assignment: CDR1 SNHLY and CDR2 FYNNEI. Trimming took 5 bases from V and 4 from J, leaving 15 bases between them. CDR3 sequence (DNA): TGTGCCAGCAGTCCAACAACGGGCGGGTACGAGCAGTACTTC. Protein sequence: CASSPTTGGYEQYF.

The V gene is TRBV12-3 or TRBV12-4, the J gene TRBJ2-7; 7 bases match TRBD1. V was clipped by 7 bases and J by 6 bases; unmatched bases: 9. The CDR3 has 13 residues. The CDR3 DNA reads TGTGCCAGCATTTCCACGACAGGGACCGAGCAGTACTTC. Protein product: CASISTTGTEQYF.

The chain couples TRBV6-1 to TRBJ2-2, with D possibly being TRBD2 (5 bases). CDR3 size: 17 residues. The V gene's germline CDR1 is MNHNS and CDR2 SASEGT. Trimming cost V 0 bases and J 2 bases, with 13 bases left between them. CDR3 region: CASSEAGARANTGELFF. The CDR3 bases are TGTGCCAGCAGTGAAGCGGGAGCGAGGGCAAACACCGGGGAGCTGTTTTTT.

The chain is built from TRBV5-4 and TRBJ2-5, with D tentatively TRBD2 (5 bases). In germline, CDR1 is SGHNT, CDR2 YYREEE (reference sequence). Trimming took off 4 bases at V and 5 bases at J, with 21 bases between the two ends. CDR3 length: 16 amino acids. In nucleotides, the CDR3 is TGTGCCAGCAGCCATCCCAGCTCGGGGTTAGGGGAGACCCAGTACTTC. Protein product: CASSHPSSGLGETQYF.

The chain couples TRBV6-6 to TRBJ2-7; TRBD2 might be the D (6 bases). V was cut by 0 bases and J by 1 base, with 13 bases left in between. This CDR3 has 16 residues. CDR1 MNHNY and CDR2 SVGAGI come from the germline V gene (reference sequence). CDR3 in DNA: TGTGCCAGCAGTTACTCGGTATTAGCGGTATCCTACGAGCAGTACTTC. It yields the protein CASSYSVLAVSYEQYF.

The chain uses TRBV12-3 or TRBV12-4 and TRBJ2-2, with D perhaps matching TRBD1 (5 bases). CDR3 length: 13 amino acids. The V end lost 6 bases, the J end lost 1 base, and 6 bases lay between the germline ends. In nucleotides, the CDR3 is TGTGCCAGCAGAACAGGGAACACCGGGGAGCTGTTTTTT. The encoded protein is CASRTGNTGELFF.

This clone was seen more than once but under ten times. This rearrangement joins TRBV7-3 to TRBJ2-3; 10 positions match TRBD2. Germline V CDR1 and CDR2: SGHTA, FQGTGA. The length of the CDR3 is 17 residues. The V and J ends lost 4 bases and 1 base, in that order; junction bases with no gene match: 8. CDR3 loop: CASSYTSGVGGTDTQYF. DNA for the CDR3: TGTGCCAGCAGCTATACTAGCGGGGTTGGGGGCACAGATACGCAGTATTTT.

The table lists this clone with a count of one. The rearrangement joins TRBV5-4 to TRBJ2-7, with 10 bases that match TRBD1. Germline CDR1 is SGHNT and CDR2 is YYREEE (reference sequence). The CDR3 covers 14 residues. Unmatched junction bases numbered 7, after V lost 5 bases and J lost 5 bases. The CDR3 region is CASSLDRGLHEQYF. The DNA for the CDR3 is TGTGCCAGCAGTCTCGACAGGGGGCTCCACGAGCAGTACTTC.

V gene TRBV28 combines with J gene TRBJ1-2, with D possibly TRBD1 on 6 matching bases. This CDR3 has 16 amino acids. Trimming cost V 4 bases and J 3 bases, with 18 bases left between them. The germline V gene has CDR1 MDHEN and CDR2 SYDVKM. The CDR3 DNA reads TGTGCCAGCAGTTCGATGCCCAGGGGTGTTGACTATGGCTACACCTTC. It translates to CASSSMPRGVDYGYTF.

V usage is TRBV3-1 (or the pseudogene TRBV3-2) and J usage is TRBJ1-1; no clear D. The CDR3 spans 15 residues. Germline CDR1 and CDR2: LGHDT and YNNKEL (reference sequence). V dropped 1 base and J dropped 2 bases, with 11 bases sitting between them. The CDR3 DNA reads TGTGCCAGCAGCCAAGTACTACTGCATAACACTGAAGCTTTCTTT. Residues: CASSQVLLHNTEAFF.

The gene calls are TRBV6-5 and TRBJ2-7, with D possibly TRBD1 on 6 matching bases. The CDR3 contains 13 residues. V was trimmed by 6 bases and J by 4 bases, leaving 13 bases between them. Germline-derived CDR1 and CDR2 are MNHEY and SVGAGI. The CDR3 sequence: CASRQQGSYEQYF. The CDR3 region has the DNA TGTGCCAGCAGACAACAGGGCTCGTACGAGCAGTACTTC.

This chain connects TRBV6-5 to TRBJ2-1; a weak D match, TRBD1 (5 bases). This CDR3 comprises 13 residues. V lost 11 bases, J lost 3 bases, and 14 bases lay in between. Looked up from germline, CDR1 is MNHEY and CDR2 is SVGAGI. This CDR3 is CACWRRDYNEQFF. In DNA form, the CDR3 reads TGTGCCTGTTGGCGCAGGGACTACAATGAGCAGTTCTTC.

V gene TRBV7-9 combines with J gene TRBJ2-6; tentatively, D is TRBD1 (6 bases). The CDR3 covers 15 residues. Deletions cut 5 bases from V and 1 base from J, with 9 bases between. Germline V CDR1 and CDR2: SEHNR, FQNEAQ (reference sequence). In DNA, the CDR3 is TGTGCCAGCAGCGAACAGGGTTCTGGGGCCAACGTCCTGACTTTC. The encoded protein is CASSEQGSGANVLTF.

This clone was picked up a small number of times. The rearrangement joins TRBV21-1 to TRBJ2-3; TRBD2 was called by the table and not checked on the DNA. TRBV21-1 is a pseudogene locus. This CDR3 comprises 14 residues. CDR3 DNA: TGTGCCAGACTAGGGTTTGGAGGTGAAGATACGCAGTATTTT. It specifies CARLGFGGEDTQYF.

This clone turned up a few times. The chain employs TRBV2 and TRBJ1-6; perhaps TRBD1 as D (5 bases). Germline CDR1 SNHLY, CDR2 FYNNEI. There are 15 residues in the CDR3. V was pared by 6 bases and J by 8 bases, with 17 bases between. The CDR3 loop is CASRGSWGDYSPLHF. DNA for the CDR3: TGTGCCAGCAGGGGATCGTGGGGGGATTATTCACCCCTCCACTTT.